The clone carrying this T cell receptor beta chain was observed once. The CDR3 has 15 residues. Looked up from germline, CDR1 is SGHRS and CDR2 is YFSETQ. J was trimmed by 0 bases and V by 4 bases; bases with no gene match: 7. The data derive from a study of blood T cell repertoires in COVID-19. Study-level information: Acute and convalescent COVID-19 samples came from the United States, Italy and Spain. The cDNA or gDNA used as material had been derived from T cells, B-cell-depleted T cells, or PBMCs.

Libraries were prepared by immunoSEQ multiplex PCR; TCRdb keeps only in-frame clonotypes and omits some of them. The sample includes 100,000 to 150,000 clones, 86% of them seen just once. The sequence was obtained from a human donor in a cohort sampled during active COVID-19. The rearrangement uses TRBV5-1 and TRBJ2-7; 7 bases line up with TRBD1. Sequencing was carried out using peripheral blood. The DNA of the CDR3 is TGCGCCAGCAGCGAAGGGGGCCCCAACTCCTACGAGCAGTACTTC. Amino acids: CASSEGGPNSYEQYF.